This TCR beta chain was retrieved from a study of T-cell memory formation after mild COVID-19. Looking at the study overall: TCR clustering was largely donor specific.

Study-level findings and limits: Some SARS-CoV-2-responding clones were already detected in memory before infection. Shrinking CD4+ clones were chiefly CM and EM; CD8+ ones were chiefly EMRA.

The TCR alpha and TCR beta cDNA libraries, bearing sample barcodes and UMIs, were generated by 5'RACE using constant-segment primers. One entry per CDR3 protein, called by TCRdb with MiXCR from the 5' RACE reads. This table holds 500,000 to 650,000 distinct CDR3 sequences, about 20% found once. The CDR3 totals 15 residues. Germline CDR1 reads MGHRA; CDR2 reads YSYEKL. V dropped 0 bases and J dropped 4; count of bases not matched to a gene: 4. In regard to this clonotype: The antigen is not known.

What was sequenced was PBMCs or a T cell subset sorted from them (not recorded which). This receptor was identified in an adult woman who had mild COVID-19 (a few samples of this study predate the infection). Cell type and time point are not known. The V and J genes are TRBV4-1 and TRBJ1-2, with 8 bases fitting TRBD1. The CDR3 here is CASSQEYDRGYGYTF. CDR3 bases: TGCGCCAGCAGCCAAGAATACGACAGGGGCTATGGCTACACCTTC.